This T cell receptor beta chain was documented in a study of control samples from healthy donors and cancer patients. The table came from immunoSEQ multiplex PCR; TCRdb's copy has only in-frame clones and leaves some out. The sample lists about 160,000 clones, around 94% occurring once. The CDR3 is 15 amino acids. V was shortened by 4 bases and J by 7 bases, with 15 bases between the two germline ends. Per germline, CDR1 SGDLS and CDR2 YYNGEE. The material sequenced was PBMCs. The TCR was taken from a man aged 60-69 years with colorectal cancer. This chain links TRBV9 with TRBJ1-6, with a possible D match to TRBD1 (5 bases). The CDR3: CASSSRVGDNSPLHF. The CDR3 bases are TGTGCCAGCAGCTCCCGGGTAGGGGACAATTCACCCCTCCACTTT. The full variable domain, in which reference TRBV9 and TRBJ1-6 provide the parts outside the CDR3, is DSGVTQTPKHLITATGQRVTLRCSPRSGDLSVYWYQQSLDQGLQFLIQYYNGEERAKGNILERFSAQQFPDLHSELNLSSLELGDSALYFCASSSRVGDNSPLHFGNGTRLTVT.